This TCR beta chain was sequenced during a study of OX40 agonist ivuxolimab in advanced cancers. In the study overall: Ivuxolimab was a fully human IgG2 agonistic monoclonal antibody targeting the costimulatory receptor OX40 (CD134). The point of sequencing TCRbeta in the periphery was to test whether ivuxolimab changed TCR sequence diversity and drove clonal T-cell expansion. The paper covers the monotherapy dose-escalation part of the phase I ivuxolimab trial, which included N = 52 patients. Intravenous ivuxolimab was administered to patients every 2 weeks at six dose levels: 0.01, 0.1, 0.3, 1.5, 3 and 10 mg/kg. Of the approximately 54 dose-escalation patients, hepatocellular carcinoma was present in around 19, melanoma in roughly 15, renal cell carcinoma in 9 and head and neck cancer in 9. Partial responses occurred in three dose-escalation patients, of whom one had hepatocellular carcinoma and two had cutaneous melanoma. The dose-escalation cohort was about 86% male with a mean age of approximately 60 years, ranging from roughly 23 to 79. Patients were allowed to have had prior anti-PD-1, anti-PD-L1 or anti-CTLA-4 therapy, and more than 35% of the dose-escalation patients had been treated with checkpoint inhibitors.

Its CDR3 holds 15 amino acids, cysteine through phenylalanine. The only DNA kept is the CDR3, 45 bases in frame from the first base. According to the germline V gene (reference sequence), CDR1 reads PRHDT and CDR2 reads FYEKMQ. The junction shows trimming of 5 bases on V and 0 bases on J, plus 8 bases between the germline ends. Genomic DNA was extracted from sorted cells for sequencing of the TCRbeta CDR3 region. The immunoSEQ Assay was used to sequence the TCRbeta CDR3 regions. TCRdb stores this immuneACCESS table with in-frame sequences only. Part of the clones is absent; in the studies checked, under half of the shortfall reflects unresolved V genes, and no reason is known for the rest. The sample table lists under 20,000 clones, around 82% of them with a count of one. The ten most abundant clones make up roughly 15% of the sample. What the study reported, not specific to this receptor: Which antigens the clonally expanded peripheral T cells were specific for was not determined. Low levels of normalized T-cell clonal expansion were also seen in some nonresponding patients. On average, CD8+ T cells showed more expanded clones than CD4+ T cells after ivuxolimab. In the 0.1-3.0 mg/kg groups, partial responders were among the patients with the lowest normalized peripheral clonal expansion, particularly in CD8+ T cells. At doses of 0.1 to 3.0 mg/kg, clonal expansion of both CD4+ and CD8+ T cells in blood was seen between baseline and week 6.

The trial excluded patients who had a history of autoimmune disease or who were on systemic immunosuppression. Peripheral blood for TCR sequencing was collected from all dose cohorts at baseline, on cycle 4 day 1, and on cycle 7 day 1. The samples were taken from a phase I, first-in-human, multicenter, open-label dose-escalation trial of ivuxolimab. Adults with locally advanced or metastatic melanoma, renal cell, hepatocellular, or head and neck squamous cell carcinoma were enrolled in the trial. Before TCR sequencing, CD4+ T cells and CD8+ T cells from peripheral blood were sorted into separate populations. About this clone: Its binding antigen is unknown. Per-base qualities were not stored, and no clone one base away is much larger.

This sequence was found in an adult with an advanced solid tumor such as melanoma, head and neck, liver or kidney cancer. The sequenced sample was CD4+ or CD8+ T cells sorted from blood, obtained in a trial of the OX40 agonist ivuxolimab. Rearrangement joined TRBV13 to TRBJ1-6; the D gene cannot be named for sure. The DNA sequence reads TGTGCCAGCAGCGTGGGGAGCTCCTATAATTCACCCCTCCACTTT. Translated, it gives CASSVGSSYNSPLHF.